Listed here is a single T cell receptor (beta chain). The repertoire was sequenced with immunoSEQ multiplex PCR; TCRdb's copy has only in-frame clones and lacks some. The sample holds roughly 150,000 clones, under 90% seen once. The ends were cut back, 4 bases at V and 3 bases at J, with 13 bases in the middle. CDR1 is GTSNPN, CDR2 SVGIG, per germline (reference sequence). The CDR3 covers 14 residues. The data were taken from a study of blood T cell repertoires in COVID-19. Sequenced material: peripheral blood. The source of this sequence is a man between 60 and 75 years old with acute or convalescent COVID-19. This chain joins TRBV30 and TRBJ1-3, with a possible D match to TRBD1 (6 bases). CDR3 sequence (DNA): TGTGCCTGGACTAAAACAGGGCTTGGAAACACCATATATTTT. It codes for CAWTKTGLGNTIYF.